Presented here are 23 T cell receptor beta chains from one specimen sequenced in a study of naive and memory T cell subsets. Both TRBC1 and TRBC2 were covered by a beta constant-region primer of two equimolar oligonucleotides. Ligated cDNA was amplified by four rounds of PCR with nested alpha and beta constant-region primers and SP2. TCRdb reprocessed the UMI-ligation and nested PCR reads with MiXCR, giving one entry per CDR3 protein. Of about 120,000 distinct CDR3 sequences detected, roughly 32% appear once; the ten largest clones hold approximately 0.87%. Sample: central memory CD4+ T cells from blood. These receptors were obtained from a human donor in good health.

The chain links TRBV28 to TRBJ2-7; no reliable D call. The CDR3 loop spans 12 amino acids. With 9 bases removed from V and 2 bases from J, the gap between germline ends came to 11 bases. Germline V CDR1 and CDR2: MDHEN, SYDVKM. CDR3 nucleotide sequence: TGTGCCAGTAACGACGGTACCTACGAGCAGTACTTC. It codes for CASNDGTYEQYF.

This clonotype was recorded a few times. The V and J genes are TRBV7-2 and TRBJ1-5; possible D gene TRBD1, 6 bases. Trimming took off 9 bases at V and 3 bases at J, with 12 bases between the two ends. The CDR3 extends over 13 amino acids. CDR1 SGHTA and CDR2 FQGNSA come from the germline V gene. CDR3 sequence reads: CASSQGNNQPQHF. Written as DNA, the CDR3 is TGTGCCAGTTCCCAGGGGAACAATCAGCCCCAGCATTTT. The full variable domain, rest sourced from reference TRBV7-2 and TRBJ1-5, is GAGVSQSPSNKVTEKGKDVELRCDPISGHTALYWYRQSLGQGLEFLIYFQGNSAPDKSGLPSDRFSAERTGGSVSTLTIQRTQQEDSAVYLCASSQGNNQPQHFGDGTRLSIL.

This chain's CDR3 is CASGDSVYVKQYF. CDR3 nucleotides: TGTGCCAGCGGGGACAGTGTTTACGTCAAGCAGTACTTC. V and J are TRBV28 and TRBJ2-7; 7 nucleotides align to TRBD1. Looked up from germline, CDR1 is MDHEN and CDR2 is SYDVKM. The V segment lost 8 bases and the J segment 8 bases; nucleotides outside the gene matches: 12. The CDR3 contains 13 residues.

This clonotype was observed a few times. The rearrangement joins TRBV20-1 to TRBJ1-2; 7 positions agree with TRBD1. The CDR3 runs to 14 residues. Germline V gives CDR1 DFQATT, CDR2 SNEGSKA (reference sequence). V trimming: 3 bases; J trimming: 3 bases; junction bases outside the gene matches: 7. The DNA of the CDR3 is TGCAGTGCTAGGACAGGGAGTCGCGACTATGGCTACACCTTC. It encodes CSARTGSRDYGYTF.

The chain employs TRBV5-5 and TRBJ2-1; no reliable D call. V lost 5 bases to trimming and J lost 2 bases, with 11 bases between them. The CDR3 loop spans 14 amino acids. Per germline, CDR1 SGHKS and CDR2 YYEKEE (reference sequence). CDR3 loop: CASRPTITYNEQFF. Here the CDR3 DNA reads TGTGCCAGCAGGCCTACTATTACCTACAATGAGCAGTTCTTC.

J is TRBJ1-5 and V is TRBV29-1, with D unresolved. The germline V gene has CDR1 SQVTM and CDR2 ANQGSEA. The V end lost 8 bases, the J end lost 5 bases, and 16 bases lay between the germline ends. This CDR3 has 13 residues. CDR3 bases: TGCAGCACCAGGCAAGGGTGGGATCAGCCCCAGCATTTT. Amino acids: CSTRQGWDQPQHF.

This clonotype has ten or more counts. The chain uses TRBV27 and TRBJ2-7; perhaps TRBD1 as D (6 bases). Trimming removed 5 bases from V and 3 bases from J, with 17 bases in between. CDR3 length: 15 amino acids. CDR1 is MNHEY, CDR2 SMNVEV, per germline (reference sequence). CDR3 DNA: TGTGCCAGCAGTCAGGCCGGGACAAAAATCTACGAGCAGTACTTC. This encodes CASSQAGTKIYEQYF.

Details on this clonotype: Given a much more abundant clone one base away, this may be a read error. The chain couples TRBV28 to TRBJ2-1, with D possibly being TRBD1 (5 bases). V gave up 6 bases and J gave up 4 bases, with 25 bases separating them. The CDR3 totals 18 residues. Germline V gives CDR1 MDHEN, CDR2 SYDVKM. CDR3: CASRAGYTHTESYNEQFF. In nucleotides, the CDR3 is TGTGCCAGCAGGGCAGGGTACACCCACACTGAGTCTTACAATGAGCAGTTCTTC.

The chain employs TRBV20-1 and TRBJ2-3; possibly TRBD2 for D (5 bases). V was shortened by 5 bases and J by 3 bases, with 15 bases between the two germline ends. Looked up from germline, CDR1 is DFQATT and CDR2 is SNEGSKA (reference sequence). The length of the CDR3 is 14 residues. The CDR3: CSAYKRSGTDTQYF. For the CDR3, the DNA is TGCAGTGCTTACAAGCGGAGCGGAACAGATACGCAGTATTTT.

The V and J genes are TRBV7-6 and TRBJ1-3; D call uncertain. V gave up 1 base and J gave up 0 bases, with 7 bases separating them. Germline V gives CDR1 SGHVS, CDR2 FNYEAQ. The CDR3 runs 15 residues. CDR3 loop: CASSLGLDSGNTIYF. The CDR3 DNA follows: TGTGCCAGCAGCTTAGGTCTCGACTCTGGAAACACCATATATTTT.

This clonotype was observed a handful of times. The chain joins TRBV2 to TRBJ2-2, with 7 nucleotides matching TRBD2. Trimming cost V 8 bases and J 4 bases; bases outside gene matches: 10. This CDR3 is 15 amino acids long. CDR1 SNHLY and CDR2 FYNNEI come from the germline V gene. CDR3 nucleotide sequence: TGTGCCAGCTTAAGAGGCGGGAGAGGCACCGGGGAGCTGTTTTTT. Protein sequence: CASLRGGRGTGELFF.

The chain combines TRBV6-1 with TRBJ1-2, with a weak D call TRBD1 (6 bases). Germline V CDR1 and CDR2: MNHNS, SASEGT. This CDR3 is 14 amino acids long. V was shortened by 6 bases and J by 2 bases, with 13 bases between the two germline ends. The CDR3 protein is CASSLLTGNYGYTF. DNA for the CDR3: TGTGCCAGCAGCCTACTCACAGGGAACTATGGCTACACCTTC.

This clonotype appeared a few times. The chain links TRBV6-6 to TRBJ2-2; D may be TRBD1 or TRBD2 (5 bases each). This CDR3 is 15 amino acids long. Trimming took off 7 bases at V and 5 bases at J, with 17 bases between the two ends. Germline V lookup: CDR1 MNHNY, CDR2 SVGAGI (reference sequence). The chain's CDR3 is CASTPKNRRTGELFF. Here the CDR3 DNA reads TGTGCCAGCACCCCAAAAAACAGGAGGACCGGGGAGCTGTTTTTT.

J is TRBJ2-7 and V is TRBV12-3 or TRBV12-4; TRBD1 agrees at 7 bases. The CDR3 is 13 residues long. V was pared by 6 bases and J by 6 bases, with 8 bases of the junction left unmatched. The CDR3 nucleotides read TGTGCCAGCAGACTAACAGGGGTCGGCGAGCAGTACTTC. It specifies CASRLTGVGEQYF.

A word on this clonotype: One end of the junction varies from germline; a read error may be responsible. The chain is built from TRBV20-1 and TRBJ2-4, with 9 positions matching TRBD1. CDR3 size: 11 residues. Germline assignment: CDR1 DFQATT and CDR2 SNEGSKA (reference sequence). This CDR3 is CSARTRDRVDF. The CDR3 DNA sequence: TGCAGTGCTAGAACTAGGGACAGGGTGGACTTC.

This rearrangement joins TRBV5-5 to TRBJ2-1; 11 positions agree with TRBD1. Per germline, CDR1 SGHKS and CDR2 YYEKEE (reference sequence). Trimming removed 3 bases from V and 1 base from J; junction bases left unmatched: 6. CDR3 length: 17 amino acids. This chain's CDR3 is CASSSSGTGGSYNEQFF. CDR3 in DNA: TGTGCCAGCAGCTCTTCCGGGACAGGGGGGTCCTACAATGAGCAGTTCTTC.

This clonotype was picked up a small number of times. This chain connects TRBV7-9 to TRBJ2-1; a weak D match, TRBD2 (6 bases). This CDR3 has 15 amino acids. V lost 5 bases to trimming and J lost 1 base, with 12 bases between them. Germline V gives CDR1 SEHNR, CDR2 FQNEAQ (reference sequence). CDR3 bases: TGTGCCAGCAGCCAAACTAGCATATCCTACAATGAGCAGTTCTTC. This encodes CASSQTSISYNEQFF.

J is TRBJ2-3 and V is TRBV14; TRBD1 matches at 7 bases. CDR1 and CDR2 (germline): SGHDN, FVKESK. V lost 4 bases, J lost 2 bases, and 6 bases stayed unmatched. The CDR3 runs to 15 residues. Here the CDR3 DNA reads TGTGCCAGCAGCCGGGGACAGACTTTCACAGATACGCAGTATTTT. As protein: CASSRGQTFTDTQYF.

The chain combines TRBV6-5 with TRBJ2-3; TRBD2 aligns across 7 bases. There are 16 residues in the CDR3. Germline trimming cut 6 bases from V and 0 bases from J; bases unmatched to any gene: 9. Germline V lookup: CDR1 MNHEY, CDR2 SVGAGI. The CDR3 DNA sequence: TGTGCCAGCAGCCGAATCAGCGGGGCTAGCACAGATACGCAGTATTTT. It translates to CASSRISGASTDTQYF.

This clonotype was recorded at least ten times. The V call is TRBV3-1, the J call TRBJ1-2; D is perhaps TRBD1 (5 bases). This CDR3 contains 16 residues. CDR1 LGHDT and CDR2 YNNKEL come from the germline V gene (reference sequence). Trimming removed 4 bases at V and 4 bases at J, with 19 bases between. The CDR3 nucleotides are TGTGCCAGCAGCCCAAGACTACTACAGGTTCTCTATGGCTACACCTTC. It translates to CASSPRLLQVLYGYTF. Full variable domain (remainder filled in from reference TRBV3-1 and TRBJ1-2): DTAVSQTPKYLVTQMGNDKSIKCEQNLGHDTMYWYKQDSKKFLKIMFSYNNKELIINETVPNRFSPKSPDKAHLNLHINSLELGDSAVYFCASSPRLLQVLYGYTFGSGTRLTVV.

This clonotype has a count of ten or more. The chain combines TRBV29-1 with TRBJ2-1; no firm D call. Trimming left V 0 bases short and J 10 bases short, with 10 bases between. Germline loops: CDR1 SQVTM, CDR2 ANQGSEA. The CDR3 has 12 amino acids. The CDR3 nucleotides are TGCAGCGTTGAAGATGGCGTGATCGAGCAGTTCTTC. Protein: CSVEDGVIEQFF.

V is TRBV20-1 and J is TRBJ2-7; D may be TRBD2 (6 bases). The CDR3 is 11 amino acids. Trimming cost V 1 base and J 9 bases, with 10 bases left between them. Germline CDR1 DFQATT, CDR2 SNEGSKA (reference sequence). CDR3 residues: CSARVAETQYF. In DNA, the CDR3 is TGCAGTGCTAGAGTAGCGGAGACGCAGTACTTC.

The chain recombines TRBV12-3 or TRBV12-4 with TRBJ2-1, with D possibly being TRBD2 (5 bases). The CDR3 sequence is 11 residues long. Trimming took off 6 bases at V and 8 bases at J, with 8 bases between the two ends. The CDR3 is CASREVDEQFF. As DNA, the CDR3 is TGTGCCAGCAGGGAGGTGGATGAGCAGTTCTTC.